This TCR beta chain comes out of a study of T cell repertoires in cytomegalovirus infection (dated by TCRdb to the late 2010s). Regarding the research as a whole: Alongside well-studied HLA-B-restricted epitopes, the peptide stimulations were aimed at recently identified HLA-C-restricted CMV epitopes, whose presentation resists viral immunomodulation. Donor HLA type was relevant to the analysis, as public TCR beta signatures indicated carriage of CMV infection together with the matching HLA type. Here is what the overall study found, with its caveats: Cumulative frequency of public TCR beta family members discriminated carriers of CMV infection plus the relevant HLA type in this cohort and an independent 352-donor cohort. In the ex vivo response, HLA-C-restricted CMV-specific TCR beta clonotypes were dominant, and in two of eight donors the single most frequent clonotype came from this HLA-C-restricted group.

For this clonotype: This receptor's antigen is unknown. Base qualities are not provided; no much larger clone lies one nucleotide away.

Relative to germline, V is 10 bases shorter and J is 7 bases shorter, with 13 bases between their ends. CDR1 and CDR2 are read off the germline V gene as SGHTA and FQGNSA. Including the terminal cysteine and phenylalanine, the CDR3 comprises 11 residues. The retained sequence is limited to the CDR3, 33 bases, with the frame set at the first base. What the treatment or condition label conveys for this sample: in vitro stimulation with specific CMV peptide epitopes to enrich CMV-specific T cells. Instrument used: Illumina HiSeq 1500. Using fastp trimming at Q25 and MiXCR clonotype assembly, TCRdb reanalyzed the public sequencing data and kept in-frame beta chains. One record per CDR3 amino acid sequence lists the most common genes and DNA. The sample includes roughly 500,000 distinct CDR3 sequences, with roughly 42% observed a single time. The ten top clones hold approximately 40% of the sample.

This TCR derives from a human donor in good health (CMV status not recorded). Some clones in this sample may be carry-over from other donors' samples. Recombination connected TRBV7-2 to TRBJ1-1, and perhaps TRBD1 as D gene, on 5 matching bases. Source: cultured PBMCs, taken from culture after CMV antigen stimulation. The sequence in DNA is TGTGCCACCCGAAGGGGCGGTGAAGCTTTCTTT. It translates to CATRRGGEAFF. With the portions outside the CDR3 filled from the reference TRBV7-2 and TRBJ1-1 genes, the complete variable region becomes GAGVSQSPSNKVTEKGKDVELRCDPISGHTALYWYRQSLGQGLEFLIYFQGNSAPDKSGLPSDRFSAERTGGSVSTLTIQRTQQEDSAVYLCATRRGGEAFFGQGTRLTVV.